The 20 T cell receptor beta chains listed next were all sequenced from one sample in a study of T-cell memory formation after mild COVID-19. From the 5' RACE reads, TCRdb called clonotypes with MiXCR, one entry per CDR3 protein. The profile shows tens of thousands of distinct CDR3 sequences, approximately 15% of them singletons. The sequencing sample was made of PBMCs or a T cell subset sorted from them (not recorded which). The source of these receptors is a man younger than 35 who had mild COVID-19 (a few samples of this study predate the infection). Cell type and time point are not known.

Only a few counts were recorded for this clonotype. CDR3 DNA sequence: TGTGCCACCAGCAGAGCCTCAGGGGTATGGACTGAAGCTTTCTTT. This gives the protein CATSRASGVWTEAFF. The rearrangement uses TRBV15 and TRBJ1-1; a weak D match, TRBD1 (6 bases). Germline CDR1 LNHNV, CDR2 YYDKDF (reference sequence). The CDR3 sequence is 15 residues long. Trimming took off 1 base at V and 5 bases at J, with 14 bases between the two ends.

This clonotype was picked up a small number of times. The chain recombines TRBV19 with TRBJ2-7; 9 bases are a match to TRBD1. The length of the CDR3 is 16 residues. With V trimmed by 5 bases and J by 5 bases, 13 bases remained unmatched. Germline V CDR1 and CDR2: LNHDA, SQIVND (reference sequence). The CDR3 here is CASSPRIGTGIHEQYV. The CDR3 DNA sequence: TGTGCCAGTAGTCCCCGAATTGGGACAGGGATCCACGAGCAGTACGTC.

This clonotype was seen a few times. The chain has TRBV9 and TRBJ1-3; D gene unclear. The CDR3 contains 15 residues. Looked up from germline, CDR1 is SGDLS and CDR2 is YYNGEE. Trimming left V 3 bases short and J 0 bases short, with 10 bases between. In DNA form, the CDR3 reads TGTGCCAGCAGCGAGACCGGGGTCTCTGGAAACACCATATATTTT. Amino acid sequence: CASSETGVSGNTIYF.

The DNA of the CDR3 is TGCAGCGTGGACGGGGGGGGAGAAGATGGCTACACCTTC. Translated, it gives CSVDGGGEDGYTF. The genes are TRBV29-1 and TRBJ1-2, with D perhaps TRBD1 (5 bases). Trimming stripped 6 bases from V and 6 bases from J, with 17 bases between. CDR1 and CDR2 (germline): SQVTM, ANQGSEA. This CDR3 is built from 13 residues.

This clonotype was counted only a few times. The gene calls are TRBV5-4 and TRBJ2-3; D is undetermined. The CDR3 is 14 residues long. Germline V gene lookup returns CDR1 SGHNT and CDR2 YYREEE (reference sequence). Trimming took off 4 bases at V and 4 bases at J, with 13 bases between the two ends. The CDR3 here is CASSRPKPADTQYF. For the CDR3, the DNA is TGTGCCAGCAGCCGGCCTAAGCCGGCAGATACGCAGTATTTT.

The J gene is TRBJ1-1, the V gene TRBV29-1; D might be TRBD1 (6 bases). The germline V gene encodes CDR1 SQVTM and CDR2 ANQGSEA. Trimming took off 3 bases at V and 5 bases at J, with 19 bases between the two ends. This CDR3 has 15 residues. The DNA of the CDR3 is TGCAGCGTTGAGTGGGGCAGGGGAGGTTGGACTGAAGCTTTCTTT. Its protein product is CSVEWGRGGWTEAFF.

This clonotype was detected many times. The J gene is TRBJ2-5, the V gene TRBV2; 15 bases map to TRBD2. There are 16 residues in the CDR3. Losses at the gene ends were 8 bases for V and 2 bases for J; bases not matched to a gene: 6. Germline V lookup: CDR1 SNHLY, CDR2 FYNNEI. The CDR3 loop reads CASWTSGGASQETQYF. The DNA for the CDR3 is TGTGCCAGCTGGACTAGCGGGGGGGCGTCTCAAGAGACCCAGTACTTC.

J is TRBJ2-3 and V is TRBV29-1; TRBD2 matches 7 bases. This CDR3 region has 13 residues. Germline lookup yields CDR1 SQVTM and CDR2 ANQGSEA. Trimming cost V 3 bases and J 9 bases; bases outside gene matches: 9. The CDR3 coding sequence is TGCAGCGTTGATTCGGGTCGTAGCGGGACGCAGTATTTT. Translation gives CSVDSGRSGTQYF.

The V gene is TRBV6-5, the J gene TRBJ2-5; TRBD2 matches 8 bases. Trimming removed 7 bases from V and 4 bases from J; junction bases left unmatched: 11. This CDR3 region has 15 residues. CDR1 is MNHEY, CDR2 SVGAGI, per germline. CDR3 nucleotide sequence: TGTGCCAGCACCCCGAGCGGGGGAACAGGAGAGACCCAGTACTTC. It codes for CASTPSGGTGETQYF.

The chain uses TRBV4-3 and TRBJ1-2; D might be TRBD1 (6 bases). The CDR3 sequence is 17 residues long. Trimming took 0 bases from V and 5 from J, leaving 19 bases between them. Germline CDR1 is LGHNA and CDR2 is YSLEER. The chain's CDR3 is CASSQELAGRQGYGYTF. Written as DNA, the CDR3 is TGCGCCAGCAGCCAAGAGTTGGCAGGCCGCCAGGGGTATGGCTACACCTTC.

This clonotype was seen only a few times. The rearrangement uses TRBV6-4 and TRBJ2-1, with TRBD2 identical over 15 bases. The V gene's germline CDR1 is MRHNA and CDR2 SNTAGT. The CDR3 is 17 amino acids. The ends lost 3 bases at V and 7 bases at J; junction bases unmatched: 7. CDR3 residues: CASSEFGLAGGRNEQFF. The CDR3, as DNA: TGTGCCAGCAGTGAATTCGGACTAGCGGGGGGGCGAAATGAGCAGTTCTTC.

The chain carries TRBV9 and TRBJ2-1, with TRBD2 identical over 8 bases. Germline CDR1 reads SGDLS; CDR2 reads YYNGEE. J lost 4 bases, V lost 3 bases, and 6 bases had no gene match. The length of the CDR3 is 15 residues. The CDR3 region is CASSGSGVLYNEQFF. Here the CDR3 DNA reads TGTGCCAGCAGCGGTAGCGGGGTACTTTACAATGAGCAGTTCTTC.

V and J are TRBV7-2 and TRBJ2-1; D is ambiguous. CDR3 length equals 13 residues. V was trimmed by 1 base and J by 7 bases, leaving 8 bases between them. The germline gives CDR1 SGHTA, CDR2 FQGNSA. In DNA, the CDR3 is TGTGCCAGCAGCTTAGGCCCCGGGAATGAGCAGTTCTTC. Amino acid sequence: CASSLGPGNEQFF.

V is TRBV25-1 and J is TRBJ2-2; D uncertain. Germline V gene data show CDR1 as MGHDK and CDR2 as SYGVNS. The ends were cut back, 4 bases at V and 5 bases at J, with 8 bases in the middle. The CDR3 sequence is 13 residues long. DNA for the CDR3: TGTGCCAGCAGTGTCCAGAGGACCGGGGAGCTGTTTTTT. Translating gives CASSVQRTGELFF.

This clonotype was seen a handful of times. This chain uses TRBV12-3 or TRBV12-4 with TRBJ1-5; maybe TRBD1 (6 bases). The ends were cut back, 1 base at V and 0 bases at J, with 13 bases in the middle. This CDR3 contains 17 residues. This chain's CDR3 is CASSLGGPYDSNQPQHF. The CDR3 nucleotides read TGTGCCAGCAGTTTAGGGGGGCCCTATGATAGCAATCAGCCCCAGCATTTT.

Only a few counts were recorded for this clonotype. This sequence joins TRBV29-1 and TRBJ2-5; D gene unclear. Looked up from germline, CDR1 is SQVTM and CDR2 is ANQGSEA. This CDR3 region has 11 residues. V lost 8 bases, J lost 3 bases, and 10 bases lay in between. The CDR3 here is CSFGAKETQYF. The DNA of the CDR3 is TGCAGCTTCGGTGCTAAAGAGACCCAGTACTTC.

This clonotype was recorded a few times. This sequence joins TRBV7-9 and TRBJ2-7; no clear D. Germline CDR1 reads SEHNR; CDR2 reads FQNEAQ (reference sequence). The CDR3 is made up of 14 amino acids. Deletions cut 6 bases from V and 0 bases from J, with 12 bases between. The chain's CDR3 is CASSRASSSYEQYF. The DNA of the CDR3 is TGTGCCAGCAGTAGGGCGTCCAGCTCCTACGAGCAGTACTTC.

This clonotype came up many times. This chain uses TRBV12-3 or TRBV12-4 with TRBJ1-5; 7 nucleotides align to TRBD1. This CDR3 has 15 amino acids. The V and J ends lost 5 bases and 3 bases, in that order; junction bases with no gene match: 7. This chain's CDR3 is CASSHTGVDNQPQHF. CDR3 nucleotides: TGTGCCAGCAGTCATACAGGGGTTGACAATCAGCCCCAGCATTTT.

This clonotype was seen only a few times. The V and J genes are TRBV6-5 and TRBJ2-3; the match to TRBD2 covers 12 bases. The J segment lost 8 bases and the V segment lost 3 bases, leaving 6 bases of the junction unmatched. The CDR3 has 15 amino acids. CDR1 and CDR2 (germline): MNHEY, SVGAGI. CDR3 sequence (DNA): TGTGCCAGCAGTTATCCTAGCGGGGGGGTCGGTACGCAGTATTTT. The encoded protein is CASSYPSGGVGTQYF.

This clonotype appeared a few times. The chain has TRBV7-9 and TRBJ2-3, with D uncertain. Trimming shortened V by 1 base and J by 2 bases, and 22 bases separated the two germline ends. The V gene's germline CDR1 is SEHNR and CDR2 FQNEAQ (reference sequence). The CDR3 sequence is 19 residues long. The CDR3 region is CASSLESSVGRPDTDTQYF. The CDR3 bases are TGTGCCAGCAGCTTAGAATCTTCAGTAGGTCGTCCCGACACAGATACGCAGTATTTT. Using reference TRBV7-9 and TRBJ2-3 for the parts outside the CDR3, the full variable domain is DTGVSQNPRHKITKRGQNVTFRCDPISEHNRLYWYRQTLGQGPEFLTYFQNEAQLEKSRLLSDRFSAERPKGSFSTLEIQRTEQGDSAMYLCASSLESSVGRPDTDTQYFGPGTRLTVL.